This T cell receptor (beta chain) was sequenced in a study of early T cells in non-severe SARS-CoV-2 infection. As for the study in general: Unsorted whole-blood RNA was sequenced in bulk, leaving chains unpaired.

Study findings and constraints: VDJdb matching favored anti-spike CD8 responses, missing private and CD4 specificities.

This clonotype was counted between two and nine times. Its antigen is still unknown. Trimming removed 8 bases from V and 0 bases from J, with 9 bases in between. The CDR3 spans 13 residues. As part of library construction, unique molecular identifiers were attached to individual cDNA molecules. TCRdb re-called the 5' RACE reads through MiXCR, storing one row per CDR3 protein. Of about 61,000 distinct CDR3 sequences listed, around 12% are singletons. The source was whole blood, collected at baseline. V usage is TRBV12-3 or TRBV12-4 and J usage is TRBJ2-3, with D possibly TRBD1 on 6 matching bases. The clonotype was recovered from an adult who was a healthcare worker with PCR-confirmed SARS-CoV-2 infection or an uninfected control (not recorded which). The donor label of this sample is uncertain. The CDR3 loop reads CASLRGSTDTQYF. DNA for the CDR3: TGTGCCAGCCTAAGGGGGAGCACAGATACGCAGTATTTT.